The rows below give T cell receptor beta chains drawn from one sample of a study of cytotoxic CD8 clonotypes in ibrutinib-treated CLL. The method was immunoSEQ multiplex PCR; TCRdb's version includes in-frame clones alone and lacks a portion of them. The data hold hundreds of thousands of clones, with over 55% observed a single time. The sequencing used PBMCs, collected after 36 months of ibrutinib treatment. These receptors all stem from a human donor with chronic lymphocytic leukemia. CDR3s include the opening cysteine and the closing phenylalanine or tryptophan. The order of the fields is CDR3 protein, CDR3 DNA, clone size, V gene, J gene, D gene. The D gene is left open where the match is weak. The size of a clone is reported for some rows only, either as once, few or many, or as a class for expanded clones.

cdr3_aa: CASSPWAGGPAEQYF
cdr3_nt: TGTGCCAGCTCACCATGGGCGGGAGGGCCTGCCGAGCAGTACTTC
clone_size: .
v_call: TRBV18
j_call: TRBJ2-7
d_call: TRBD2

cdr3_aa: CASSPRQGPLGGNTIYF
cdr3_nt: TGTGCCAGCTCACCGCGGCAGGGACCTCTAGGTGGAAACACCATATATTTT
clone_size: .
v_call: TRBV18
j_call: TRBJ1-3
d_call: .

cdr3_aa: CASSELSRAPPQHF
cdr3_nt: TGTGCCAGCAGTGAATTATCTAGGGCGCCTCCCCAGCATTTT
clone_size: once
v_call: TRBV2
j_call: TRBJ1-5
d_call: .

cdr3_aa: CASSLKVSGGNTGELFF
cdr3_nt: TGCGCCAGCAGCTTGAAGGTTAGCGGGGGGAACACCGGGGAGCTGTTTTTT
clone_size: .
v_call: TRBV5-1
j_call: TRBJ2-2
d_call: TRBD2

cdr3_aa: CSVGTSGGALETQYF
cdr3_nt: TGCAGCGTTGGGACTAGCGGGGGGGCCCTTGAGACCCAGTACTTC
clone_size: .
v_call: TRBV29-1
j_call: TRBJ2-5
d_call: TRBD2

cdr3_aa: CASSLVLAVYNEQFF
cdr3_nt: TGTGCCAGCAGCTTAGTCTTAGCGGTTTACAATGAGCAGTTCTTC
clone_size: few
v_call: TRBV7-6
j_call: TRBJ2-1
d_call: .

cdr3_aa: CASEDNPSYNEQFF
cdr3_nt: TGTGCCAGCGAAGACAACCCCTCCTACAATGAGCAGTTCTTC
clone_size: once
v_call: TRBV7-9
j_call: TRBJ2-1
d_call: .

cdr3_aa: CASSFWRGHLPNTEAFF
cdr3_nt: TGCGCCAGCAGCTTTTGGAGGGGGCACTTACCGAACACTGAAGCTTTCTTT
clone_size: .
v_call: TRBV5-1
j_call: TRBJ1-1
d_call: TRBD1

cdr3_aa: CASRDGGSNYGYTF
cdr3_nt: TGTGCCAGCAGGGACGGCGGTTCTAACTATGGCTACACCTTC
clone_size: .
v_call: TRBV28
j_call: TRBJ1-2
d_call: .

cdr3_aa: CASSPPGGYNQPQHF
cdr3_nt: TGTGCCAGCTCACCACCCGGGGGATACAATCAGCCCCAGCATTTT
clone_size: .
v_call: TRBV18
j_call: TRBJ1-5
d_call: .

cdr3_aa: CASSSSGRLSTDTQYF
cdr3_nt: TGTGCCAGCAGTTCTTCAGGACGTCTGAGCACAGATACGCAGTATTTT
clone_size: .
v_call: TRBV6-5
j_call: TRBJ2-3
d_call: .

cdr3_aa: CASSLTQGSNNEQFF
cdr3_nt: TGCGCCAGCAGCTTGACCCAGGGAAGTAATAATGAGCAGTTCTTC
clone_size: .
v_call: TRBV5-1
j_call: TRBJ2-1
d_call: .

cdr3_aa: CASSIPRRGDYGYTF
cdr3_nt: TGTGCCAGCAGCATCCCTCGTAGGGGTGACTATGGCTACACCTTC
clone_size: .
v_call: TRBV5-6
j_call: TRBJ1-2
d_call: .

cdr3_aa: CASSQEWFREEKGYTF
cdr3_nt: TGCGCCAGCAGCCAAGAATGGTTCAGGGAAGAAAAAGGCTACACCTTC
clone_size: .
v_call: TRBV4-3
j_call: TRBJ1-2
d_call: .

cdr3_aa: CASSLTLGNTEAFF
cdr3_nt: TGTGCCAGCAGCTTAACCTTAGGGAACACTGAAGCTTTCTTT
clone_size: few
v_call: TRBV7-3
j_call: TRBJ1-1
d_call: .

cdr3_aa: CASSQVGLNTEAFF
cdr3_nt: TGCGCCAGCAGCCAAGTGGGCTTGAACACTGAAGCTTTCTTT
clone_size: .
v_call: TRBV4-1
j_call: TRBJ1-1
d_call: .

cdr3_aa: CASSVASSAYEQYF
cdr3_nt: TGTGCCAGCAGCGTAGCCTCTTCTGCCTACGAGCAGTACTTC
clone_size: many
v_call: TRBV9
j_call: TRBJ2-7
d_call: .

cdr3_aa: CASTSFGGEQFF
cdr3_nt: TGTGCCAGCACTTCCTTTGGGGGTGAGCAGTTCTTC
clone_size: few
v_call: TRBV6-5
j_call: TRBJ2-1
d_call: .

cdr3_aa: CASSFRSGGNTIYF
cdr3_nt: TGTGCCAGCAGCTTCAGGTCAGGGGGAAACACCATATATTTT
clone_size: .
v_call: TRBV11-2
j_call: TRBJ1-3
d_call: .

cdr3_aa: CASTLSGRGASNEKLFF
cdr3_nt: TGTGCCAGCACCCTAAGCGGGCGTGGGGCCAGTAATGAAAAACTGTTTTTT
clone_size: .
v_call: TRBV9
j_call: TRBJ1-4
d_call: .

cdr3_aa: CASSAATGIYEQYF
cdr3_nt: TGTGCCAGCAGCGCTGCTACAGGGATCTACGAGCAGTACTTC
clone_size: .
v_call: TRBV9
j_call: TRBJ2-7
d_call: .

cdr3_aa: CASSTYRGRSAGELFF
cdr3_nt: TGTGCCAGCAGTACTTACAGGGGACGCTCAGCCGGGGAGCTGTTTTTT
clone_size: .
v_call: TRBV27
j_call: TRBJ2-2
d_call: TRBD1

cdr3_aa: CASSLGVGLQETQYF
cdr3_nt: TGCGCCAGCAGCTTGGGGGTCGGCCTTCAAGAGACCCAGTACTTC
clone_size: few
v_call: TRBV5-1
j_call: TRBJ2-5
d_call: .

cdr3_aa: CASSPIDYPANEKLFF
cdr3_nt: TGTGCCAGCAGCCCCATTGATTACCCAGCTAATGAAAAACTGTTTTTT
clone_size: .
v_call: TRBV7-3
j_call: TRBJ1-4
d_call: .

cdr3_aa: CASSDPPGGAIDTQYF
cdr3_nt: TGTGCCAGCAGCGATCCCCCGGGCGGGGCGATAGATACGCAGTATTTT
clone_size: few
v_call: TRBV7-9
j_call: TRBJ2-3
d_call: .

cdr3_aa: CASSELGSTYEQYF
cdr3_nt: TGTGCCAGCAGTGAATTAGGTTCGACCTACGAGCAGTACTTC
clone_size: .
v_call: TRBV25-1
j_call: TRBJ2-7
d_call: .

cdr3_aa: CASSSGLAGGNYEQYF
cdr3_nt: TGTGCCAGCAGCTCCGGACTAGCGGGGGGGAACTACGAGCAGTACTTC
clone_size: .
v_call: TRBV11-1
j_call: TRBJ2-7
d_call: TRBD2

cdr3_aa: CASSLTGSAISYEQYF
cdr3_nt: TGTGCCAGCAGCTTAACCGGGTCAGCCATATCCTACGAGCAGTACTTC
clone_size: few
v_call: TRBV7-8
j_call: TRBJ2-7
d_call: .

cdr3_aa: CASSTDRVSYEQYF
cdr3_nt: TGTGCCAGCAGCACGGACAGGGTCTCCTACGAGCAGTACTTC
clone_size: .
v_call: TRBV28
j_call: TRBJ2-7
d_call: TRBD1

cdr3_aa: CASSIDFTGTGRSGANVLTF
cdr3_nt: TGTGCCAGTAGTATAGATTTCACCGGGACAGGCCGCTCTGGGGCCAACGTCCTGACTTTC
clone_size: .
v_call: TRBV19
j_call: TRBJ2-6
d_call: TRBD1

cdr3_aa: CASSEPGQFLSYNEQFF
cdr3_nt: TGTGCCAGCAGTGAACCGGGACAGTTCCTCTCCTACAATGAGCAGTTCTTC
clone_size: once
v_call: TRBV2
j_call: TRBJ2-1
d_call: TRBD1

cdr3_aa: CASSVSGVNTGELFF
cdr3_nt: TGTGCCAGCAGCGTAAGCGGGGTAAACACCGGGGAGCTGTTTTTT
clone_size: .
v_call: TRBV9
j_call: TRBJ2-2
d_call: TRBD2

cdr3_aa: CSVDGGDTDTQYF
cdr3_nt: TGCAGCGTTGACGGGGGGGACACAGATACGCAGTATTTT
clone_size: .
v_call: TRBV29-1
j_call: TRBJ2-3
d_call: TRBD2

cdr3_aa: CASSLTGIGELFF
cdr3_nt: TGTGCCAGCAGCTTAACCGGGATCGGGGAGCTGTTTTTT
clone_size: .
v_call: TRBV11-2
j_call: TRBJ2-2
d_call: .

cdr3_aa: CASSYTSLGGYEQYF
cdr3_nt: TGTGCCAGCAGTTACACCTCATTGGGCGGCTACGAGCAGTACTTC
clone_size: few
v_call: TRBV6-5
j_call: TRBJ2-7
d_call: .

cdr3_aa: CASSLARGREAFF
cdr3_nt: TGTGCCAGCAGCTTAGCCCGGGGAAGAGAAGCTTTCTTT
clone_size: .
v_call: TRBV7-2
j_call: TRBJ1-1
d_call: .

cdr3_aa: CASKLGFSYEQYF
cdr3_nt: TGTGCCAGCAAATTAGGATTTTCCTACGAGCAGTACTTC
clone_size: .
v_call: TRBV28
j_call: TRBJ2-7
d_call: .

cdr3_aa: CASSPSPDRAFSGNTIYF
cdr3_nt: TGTGCCAGCAGCCCCTCTCCCGACAGGGCGTTCTCTGGAAACACCATATATTTT
clone_size: .
v_call: TRBV11-2
j_call: TRBJ1-3
d_call: TRBD1